Reported below is one T cell receptor (beta chain). Its antigen is still unknown. At one boundary the junction diverges from the germline segment, which might be a read error. CDR3 length: 15 residues. CDR1 and CDR2 (germline): MDHEN, SYDVKM. Per sample, extraction of total RNA gave at least 6 micrograms in every case. Using a J-beta primer mix together with a sample-barcoded 5' primer, a second PCR was run for roughly 7 to 12 cycles. TCRdb reprocessed the 5' RACE reads via MiXCR and lists one record per CDR3 protein. The sample consists of around 670,000 distinct CDR3 sequences, around 31% of them appearing once. This entry is derived from a study of blood T cells in healthy people across ages. Study results and caveats: Long-lived and aged donors differed, with more naive CD4+ cells and higher diversity in the long-lived. TCR beta diversity per million T cells fell roughly linearly with age.

Input material: blood. The sequence was collected from a woman of 80 years or more in good health. This chain links TRBV28 with TRBJ2-3; D perhaps matches TRBD2 (5 bases). The CDR3 bases are TGTGCCGGCAGTTCCCCCTCGGGTCCGGGGGATACGCAGTATTTT. Amino acids: CAGSSPSGPGDTQYF.